Shown below are 19 T cell receptor beta chains from a single sample sequenced in a study of Ad26.COV2.S vaccination and SARS-CoV-2 variants. This sample's treatment: around 19 received Ad26.COV2.S at low or high dose, single or two shots; about 5 received placebo; per-sample allocation not given. Sampling was performed 63 days after the first vaccine or placebo injection. The table came from immunoSEQ multiplex PCR; TCRdb's copy has only in-frame clones and leaves some out. The sample yields around 450,000 clones, 75% to 95% seen once. The sample was peripheral blood, taken in a trial of Ad26.COV2.S vaccine versus placebo. These receptors were obtained from a person aged 18-60 years who received the Ad26.COV2.S COVID-19 vaccine or a placebo.

The CDR3 nucleotides are TGTGCCAGCAGTTACTTCGGGAGATACACTGAAGCTTTCTTT. This encodes CASSYFGRYTEAFF. The genes are TRBV6-5 and TRBJ1-1, with unresolved D. The CDR3 is 14 residues long. Trimming pared 1 base from V and 3 bases from J, leaving 9 bases between. Germline assignment: CDR1 MNHEY and CDR2 SVGAGI.

The genes are TRBV2 and TRBJ2-7, with TRBD1 matching over 7 bases. Germline assignment: CDR1 SNHLY and CDR2 FYNNEI. The CDR3 is made up of 12 amino acids. Trimming cost V 6 bases and J 3 bases; bases outside gene matches: 2. The CDR3 nucleotides read TGTGCCAGCAGCCGACAGGGCTACGAGCAGTACTTC. Its translation is CASSRQGYEQYF.

This clone has only one observation. J is TRBJ1-6 and V is TRBV9; D call uncertain. Germline V gene data show CDR1 as SGDLS and CDR2 as YYNGEE. The CDR3 totals 17 residues. V was clipped by 3 bases and J by 2 bases, with 15 bases between them. This CDR3 is CASSASAVVAYNSPLHF. CDR3 coding DNA: TGTGCCAGCAGCGCCTCGGCGGTGGTGGCCTATAATTCACCCCTCCACTTT.

The V call is TRBV6-5, the J call TRBJ1-3; unclear D gene. The CDR3 sequence is 14 residues long. Germline CDR1 MNHEY, CDR2 SVGAGI. V dropped 6 bases and J dropped 4 bases, with 13 bases sitting between them. The CDR3 DNA reads as TGTGCCAGCAGGTTTCTCTCGGGCGGAAACACCATATATTTT. Protein product: CASRFLSGGNTIYF.

The chain links TRBV12-5 to TRBJ2-7, with D possibly TRBD1 on 6 matching bases. The CDR3 runs to 14 residues. Trimming left V 1 base short and J 2 bases short, with 9 bases between. The germline CDR1 and CDR2 sequences are LGHNT and FRNRAP. The CDR3 DNA is TGTGCTAGTGGTTTGGACAGGGCACCCTACGAGCAGTACTTC. Amino acids: CASGLDRAPYEQYF.

The V call is TRBV9, the J call TRBJ2-7; D tentatively reads TRBD1 or TRBD2 (5 bases each). The CDR3 contains 13 residues. The ends were cut back, 0 bases at V and 2 bases at J, with 6 bases in the middle. Germline CDR1 reads SGDLS; CDR2 reads YYNGEE. CDR3 nucleotides: TGTGCCAGCAGCGTAGGGGGACCCTACGAGCAGTACTTC. Its translation: CASSVGGPYEQYF.

The chain joins TRBV10-3 to TRBJ1-5; TRBD1 agrees at 8 bases. The V gene's germline CDR1 is ENHRY and CDR2 SYGVKD. The CDR3 has 14 residues. V shed 0 bases, J shed 5 bases, and the junction held 0 bases outside the gene matches. CDR3 nucleotides: TGTGCCATCAGTGAGTCGACAGGGGATCAGCCCCAGCATTTT. This encodes CAISESTGDQPQHF.

The V call is TRBV6-6, the J call TRBJ2-1; perhaps TRBD2 as D (5 bases). This CDR3 contains 12 residues. The V gene's germline CDR1 is MNHNY and CDR2 SVGAGI (reference sequence). Trimming pared 5 bases from V and 10 bases from J, leaving 12 bases between. The CDR3 region has the DNA TGTGCCAGCAGTATCGGGATCGGGGAGCAGTTCTTC. It specifies CASSIGIGEQFF.

V and J are TRBV25-1 and TRBJ2-7, with 10 positions matching TRBD1. The V gene's germline CDR1 is MGHDK and CDR2 SYGVNS. V was pared by 4 bases and J by 2 bases, with 2 bases of the junction left unmatched. This CDR3 spans 14 amino acids. CDR3 residues: CASSGQGAPYEQYF. The CDR3 DNA follows: TGTGCCAGCAGTGGACAGGGGGCACCCTACGAGCAGTACTTC.

This clone was counted a single time. The chain employs TRBV6-5 and TRBJ2-2; weak D call: TRBD2 (6 bases). Trimming pared 4 bases from V and 7 bases from J, leaving 13 bases between. The CDR3 covers 14 residues. The germline CDR1 and CDR2 sequences are MNHEY and SVGAGI. The CDR3 sequence: CASSSLTSYGELFF. In DNA, the CDR3 is TGTGCCAGCAGTTCCCTGACTAGTTACGGGGAGCTGTTTTTT.

The chain combines TRBV5-1 with TRBJ1-1, with a possible D match to TRBD1 (5 bases). CDR3 length equals 14 residues. Germline loops: CDR1 SGHRS, CDR2 YFSETQ. Trimming pared 4 bases from V and 1 base from J, leaving 11 bases between. The CDR3 spells CASSRQNSNTEAFF. CDR3 bases: TGCGCCAGCAGCCGACAGAATTCGAACACTGAAGCTTTCTTT.

For this clone: The same CDR3 is also encoded by other DNA sequences in this sample. The V call is TRBV19, the J call TRBJ1-1; D call uncertain. The CDR3 has 13 residues. From germline, CDR1 is LNHDA and CDR2 SQIVND (reference sequence). The V end lost 1 base, the J end lost 2 bases, and 5 bases lay between the germline ends. The CDR3 spells CASSIVPNTEAFF. The DNA for the CDR3 is TGTGCCAGTAGTATAGTGCCAAACACTGAAGCTTTCTTT.

The chain carries TRBV29-1 and TRBJ2-7; 10 bases align to TRBD2. The V gene's germline CDR1 is SQVTM and CDR2 ANQGSEA. With V trimmed by 3 bases and J by 4 bases, 9 bases remained unmatched. There are 15 residues in the CDR3. The CDR3 sequence is CSVDGTSGTSYEQYF. CDR3 in DNA: TGCAGCGTTGACGGCACTAGCGGGACATCATACGAGCAGTACTTC.

CDR3 DNA sequence: TGCGCCAGCAGCTTGGCGGGAAGTAACCCCGGGGAGCTGTTTTTT. Translating it yields CASSLAGSNPGELFF. The chain carries TRBV5-1 and TRBJ2-2, with a tentative D call TRBD2 (5 bases). Germline V lookup: CDR1 SGHRS, CDR2 YFSETQ. The CDR3 loop spans 15 amino acids. Trimming shortened V by 0 bases and J by 6 bases, and 12 bases separated the two germline ends. Based on the CDR3 plus reference TRBV5-1 and TRBJ2-2, the full variable domain is KAGVTQTPRYLIKTRGQQVTLSCSPISGHRSVSWYQQTPGQGLQFLFEYFSETQRNKGNFPGRFSGRQFSNSRSEMNVSTLELGDSALYLCASSLAGSNPGELFFGEGSRLTVL.

This chain connects TRBV11-2 to TRBJ2-1; the D gene could be TRBD1 or TRBD2 (5 bases each). V was shortened by 3 bases and J by 7 bases, with 10 bases between the two germline ends. CDR1 and CDR2 from the germline V gene are SGHAT and FQNNGV. This CDR3 is 13 amino acids long. CDR3 residues: CASSLGPPNEQFF. The DNA for the CDR3 is TGTGCCAGCAGCTTGGGACCTCCGAATGAGCAGTTCTTC.

The gene calls are TRBV19 and TRBJ2-1; TRBD2 agrees at 9 bases. After removal of 3 bases from V and 10 bases from J, the junction contained 4 bases not matched to a gene. Germline V gene sequence: CDR1 LNHDA, CDR2 SQIVND (reference sequence). The CDR3 is 13 amino acids. CDR3 in DNA: TGTGCCAGTAGTATGGGGACTAGCTGGGAGCAGTTCTTC. Encoded protein: CASSMGTSWEQFF.

The chain links TRBV7-2 to TRBJ2-7, with 7 positions matching TRBD1. J gave up 0 bases and V 5 bases, and 7 bases lay outside the gene matches. The germline CDR1 and CDR2 sequences are SGHTA and FQGNSA. The CDR3 consists of 15 residues. Here the CDR3 reads CASSTGQMSSYEQYF. The CDR3 DNA reads TGTGCCAGCAGCACGGGACAGATGAGCTCCTACGAGCAGTACTTC. Full variable domain (remainder filled in from reference TRBV7-2 and TRBJ2-7): GAGVSQSPSNKVTEKGKDVELRCDPISGHTALYWYRQSLGQGLEFLIYFQGNSAPDKSGLPSDRFSAERTGGSVSTLTIQRTQQEDSAVYLCASSTGQMSSYEQYFGPGTRLTVT.

The J gene is TRBJ2-3, the V gene TRBV19; D perhaps matches TRBD1 (5 bases). The CDR3 totals 18 residues. Between the trimmed V and J ends, which lost 0 bases and 0 bases, there was a span of 16 bases. Germline V gene lookup returns CDR1 LNHDA and CDR2 SQIVND (reference sequence). The CDR3 here is CASSIEIIRGFSTDTQYF. The DNA of the CDR3 is TGTGCCAGTAGTATAGAGATCATTAGGGGATTTAGCACAGATACGCAGTATTTT.

This chain joins TRBV19 and TRBJ1-4; D unresolved. This CDR3 has 13 residues. Trimming took off 2 bases at V and 10 bases at J, with 11 bases between the two ends. Germline V gene lookup returns CDR1 LNHDA and CDR2 SQIVND (reference sequence). CDR3 sequence: CASSINGKGKLFF. For the CDR3, the DNA is TGTGCCAGTAGTATAAACGGGAAGGGAAAACTGTTTTTT.